The source of this T cell receptor beta chain is a study of T cells in Graves' hyperthyroidism and ophthalmopathy. Study-level findings and limits: Among clonotypes expanded in thyroid above 0.001, most were also found in blood. The model anticipated ophthalmopathy a median about 6.5 months pre-onset.

Stability of Graves' hyperthyroidism was defined as absent ophthalmopathy progression within 18 months. Clinicians diagnosed patients from clinical symptoms, serum thyroxine and TRAb, thyroid ultrasound and orbital computed tomography. The investigators amplified TCR beta CDR3 regions from RNA transcripts. First-round RT-PCR targeting the TCR CDR3 was performed with the HTBI primer set. Each CDR3 protein is one row after TCRdb ran MiXCR on the multiplex PCR reads. This repertoire shows a few hundred thousand distinct CDR3 sequences, around 14% found once; its top ten account for roughly 7.7%. The sample holds one count of this clonotype. The antigen remains unidentified. This receptor was taken from a woman between 18 and 29 years old with Graves' hyperthyroidism. Sequenced sample: blood.

The DNA for the CDR3 is TGTGCCAGCGGGGATCTGGAGGGGGCGGGTGAAAAACTGTTTTTT. It yields the protein CASGDLEGAGEKLFF. The chain is built from TRBV7-3 and TRBJ1-4; 7 bases match TRBD1. The J segment lost 7 bases and the V segment lost 8 bases, leaving 13 bases of the junction unmatched. Germline V lookup: CDR1 SGHTA, CDR2 FQGTGA. The CDR3 spans 15 residues.